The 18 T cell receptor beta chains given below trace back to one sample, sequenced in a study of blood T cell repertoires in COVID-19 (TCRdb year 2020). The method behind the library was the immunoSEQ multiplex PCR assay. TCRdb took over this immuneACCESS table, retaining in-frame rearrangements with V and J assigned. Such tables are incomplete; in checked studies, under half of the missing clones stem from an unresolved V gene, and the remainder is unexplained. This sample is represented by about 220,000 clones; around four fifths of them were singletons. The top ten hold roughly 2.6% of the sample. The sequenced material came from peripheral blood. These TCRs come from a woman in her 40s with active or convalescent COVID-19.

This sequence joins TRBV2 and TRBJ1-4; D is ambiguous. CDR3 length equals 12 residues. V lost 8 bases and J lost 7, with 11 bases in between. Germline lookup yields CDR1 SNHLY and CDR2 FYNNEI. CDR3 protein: CASRHRGEKLFF. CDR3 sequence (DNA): TGTGCCAGCCGTCATCGCGGTGAAAAACTGTTTTTT.

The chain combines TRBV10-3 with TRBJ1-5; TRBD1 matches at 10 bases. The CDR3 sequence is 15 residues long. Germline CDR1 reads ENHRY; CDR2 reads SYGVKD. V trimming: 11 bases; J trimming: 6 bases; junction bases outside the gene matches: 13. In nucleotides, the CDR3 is TGTGCCGCCCAAAAGGACAGGGGGGTAGCTCAGCCCCAGCATTTT. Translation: CAAQKDRGVAQPQHF.

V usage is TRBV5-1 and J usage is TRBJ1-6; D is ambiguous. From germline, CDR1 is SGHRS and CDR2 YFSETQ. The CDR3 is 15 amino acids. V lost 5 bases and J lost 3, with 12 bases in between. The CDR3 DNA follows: TGCGCCAGCAGTCCGCGACTGAGCTATAATTCACCCCTCCACTTT. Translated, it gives CASSPRLSYNSPLHF.

The CDR3 sequence: CASSLRGGGAAGYTF. The CDR3 DNA sequence: TGTGCCAGCAGCTTGCGTGGAGGGGGCGCGGCGGGCTACACCTTC. The V and J genes are TRBV5-8 and TRBJ1-2; 7 bases match TRBD1. The ends lost 1 base at V and 8 bases at J; junction bases unmatched: 11. The length of the CDR3 is 15 residues. Germline CDR1 SGHTS, CDR2 YDEGEE.

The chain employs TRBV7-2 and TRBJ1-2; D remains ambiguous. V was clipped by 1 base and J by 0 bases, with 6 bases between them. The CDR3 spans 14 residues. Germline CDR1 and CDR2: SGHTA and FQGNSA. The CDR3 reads CASSLDAANYGYTF. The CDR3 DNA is TGTGCCAGCAGCTTAGACGCGGCTAACTATGGCTACACCTTC.

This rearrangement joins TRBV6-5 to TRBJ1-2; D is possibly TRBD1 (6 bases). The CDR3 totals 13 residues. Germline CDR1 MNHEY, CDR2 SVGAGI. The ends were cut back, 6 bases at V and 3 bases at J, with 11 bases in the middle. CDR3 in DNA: TGTGCCAGCAGGAGGGACAAGGACTATGGCTACACCTTC. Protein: CASRRDKDYGYTF.

This CDR3 is CASSLEGTGNTEAFF. The CDR3 bases are TGTGCCAGCAGCTTAGAAGGCACAGGGAATACTGAAGCTTTCTTT. The rearrangement uses TRBV11-1 and TRBJ1-1, with a weak D call TRBD1 (6 bases). The CDR3 length is 15 residues. CDR1 and CDR2 (germline): SGHAT, FQDESV (reference sequence). The germline V and J ends were trimmed by 1 base and 5 bases, with 14 bases remaining between them.

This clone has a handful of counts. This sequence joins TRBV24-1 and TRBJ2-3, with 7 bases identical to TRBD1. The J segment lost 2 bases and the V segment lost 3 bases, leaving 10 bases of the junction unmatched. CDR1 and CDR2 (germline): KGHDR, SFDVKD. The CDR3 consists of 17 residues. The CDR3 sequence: CATSDPIPGQHTDTQYF. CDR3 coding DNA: TGTGCCACCAGTGATCCCATACCGGGACAGCACACAGATACGCAGTATTTT.

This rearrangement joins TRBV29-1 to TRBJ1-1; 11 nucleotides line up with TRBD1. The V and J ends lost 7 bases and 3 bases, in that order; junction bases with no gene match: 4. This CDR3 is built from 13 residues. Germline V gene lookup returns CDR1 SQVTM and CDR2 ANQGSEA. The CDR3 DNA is TGCAGCGGGGACAGGGGGGACTACACTGAAGCTTTCTTT. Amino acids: CSGDRGDYTEAFF.

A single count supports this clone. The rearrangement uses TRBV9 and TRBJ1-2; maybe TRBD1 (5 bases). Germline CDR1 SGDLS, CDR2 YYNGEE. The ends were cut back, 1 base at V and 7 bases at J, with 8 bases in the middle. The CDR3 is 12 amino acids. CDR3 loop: CASSVNQGGYTF. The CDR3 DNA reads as TGTGCCAGCAGCGTAAATCAGGGTGGCTACACCTTC.

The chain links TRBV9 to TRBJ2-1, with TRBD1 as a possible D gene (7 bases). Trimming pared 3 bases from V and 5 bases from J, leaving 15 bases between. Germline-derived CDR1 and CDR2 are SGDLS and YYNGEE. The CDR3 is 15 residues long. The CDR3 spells CASSGRDRGNNEQFF. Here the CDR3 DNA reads TGTGCCAGCAGCGGGCGGGACAGAGGGAACAATGAGCAGTTCTTC.

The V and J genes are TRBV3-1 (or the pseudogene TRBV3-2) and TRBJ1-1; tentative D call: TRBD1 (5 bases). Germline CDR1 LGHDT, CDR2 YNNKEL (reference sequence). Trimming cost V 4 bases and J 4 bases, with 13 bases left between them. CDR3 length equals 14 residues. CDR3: CASSPLGGSTEAFF. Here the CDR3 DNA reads TGTGCCAGCAGCCCCTTGGGGGGGAGCACTGAAGCTTTCTTT.

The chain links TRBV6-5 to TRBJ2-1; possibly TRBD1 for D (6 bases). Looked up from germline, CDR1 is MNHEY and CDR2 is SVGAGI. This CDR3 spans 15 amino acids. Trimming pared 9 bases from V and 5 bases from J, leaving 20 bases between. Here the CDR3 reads CASRRAGTKNNEQFF. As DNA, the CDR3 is TGTGCCAGTAGACGAGCCGGGACAAAGAACAATGAGCAGTTCTTC.

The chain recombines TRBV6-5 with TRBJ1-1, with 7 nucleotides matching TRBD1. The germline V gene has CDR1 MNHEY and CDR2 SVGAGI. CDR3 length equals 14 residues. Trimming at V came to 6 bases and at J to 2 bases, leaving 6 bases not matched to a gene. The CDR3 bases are TGTGCCAGCAGCTGGGACAGAGGAAACACTGAAGCTTTCTTT. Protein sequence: CASSWDRGNTEAFF.

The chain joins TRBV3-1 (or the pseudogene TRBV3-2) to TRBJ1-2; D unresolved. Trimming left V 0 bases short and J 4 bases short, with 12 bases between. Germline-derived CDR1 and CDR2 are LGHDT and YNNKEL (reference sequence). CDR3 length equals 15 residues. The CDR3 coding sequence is TGTGCCAGCAGCCAAGATATCGAGGGCCTCTATGGCTACACCTTC. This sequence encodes CASSQDIEGLYGYTF.

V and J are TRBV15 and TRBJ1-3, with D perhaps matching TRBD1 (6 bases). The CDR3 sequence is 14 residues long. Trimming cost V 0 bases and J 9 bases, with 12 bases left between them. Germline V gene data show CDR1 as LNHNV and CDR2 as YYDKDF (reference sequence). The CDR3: CATSRDRGSTTIYF. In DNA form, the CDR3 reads TGTGCCACCAGCAGAGACAGGGGAAGTACCACCATATATTTT.

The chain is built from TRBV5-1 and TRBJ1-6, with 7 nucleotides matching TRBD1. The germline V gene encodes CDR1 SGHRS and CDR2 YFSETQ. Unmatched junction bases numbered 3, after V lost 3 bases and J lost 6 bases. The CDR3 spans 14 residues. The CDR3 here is CASSWQGVNSPLHF. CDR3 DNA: TGCGCCAGCAGCTGGCAGGGGGTTAATTCACCCCTCCACTTT.

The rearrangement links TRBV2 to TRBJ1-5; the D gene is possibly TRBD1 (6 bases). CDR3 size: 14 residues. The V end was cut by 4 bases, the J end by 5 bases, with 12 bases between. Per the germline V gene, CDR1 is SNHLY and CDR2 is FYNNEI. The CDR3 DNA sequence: TGTGCCAGCAGTGTTGGGGGCGCGGATCAGCCCCAGCATTTT. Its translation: CASSVGGADQPQHF.